The clone carrying this TCR beta chain was found a few times. The sample belongs to a study of Graves' ophthalmopathy and Graves' hyperthyroidism. TCR beta CDR3 regions were amplified from RNA transcripts. The first-round RT-PCR employed HTBI primers together with the Qiagen OneStep RT-PCR kit. A multiplex PCR was then performed as the second round. A single record per CDR3 protein comes from TCRdb applying MiXCR to the multiplex PCR reads. The data contain just over 600,000 distinct CDR3 sequences, over 20% of them singletons. Trimming pared 3 bases from V and 3 bases from J, leaving 12 bases between. The CDR3 spans 15 residues. In this cohort's terms, stable hyperthyroidism meant no ophthalmopathy by 18 months of follow-up. Newly diagnosed hyperthyroidism donors, aged 18 to 65, duration under 2 months.

The receptor comes from a woman aged 18-29 years with stable Graves' hyperthyroidism. Some clones in this sample may be carry-over from other donors' samples. Sequenced sample: peripheral blood. The chain couples TRBV12-3 or TRBV12-4 to TRBJ1-5; D perhaps matches TRBD1 (6 bases). The CDR3 loop is CASSFGQGNNQPQHF. CDR3 sequence (DNA): TGTGCCAGCAGTTTCGGCCAGGGGAACAATCAGCCCCAGCATTTT.